A selection of T cell receptor beta chains follows, all from one sample in a study of metastatic and nonmetastatic thyroid tumors. TCRdb reanalyzed the PCR reads via MiXCR. The top ten hold around 9.2% of the sample, which has under 100,000 clones, around 7.8% seen once. Sequences were obtained from blood. The receptor source for this set is a female donor with papillary thyroid cancer or a benign thyroid nodule (not recorded which). Some clones in this sample may be carry-over from other donors' samples. Both conserved end residues are part of each CDR3. A D gene is named only where the DNA matches it firmly. Clone size, where shown, is once, few, many, or a class for clones that have expanded.

v_gene	j_gene	d_gene	abundance	CDR3nt	CDR3aa
TRBV6-1	TRBJ1-3	-	many	TGTGCCAGCATACAAGGGGCCGGAAACACCATATATTTT	CASIQGAGNTIYF
TRBV30	TRBJ2-5	TRBD2	many	TGTGCCTGGAGCCGCCCTAGCGGGGGTGGGGAGACCCAGTACTTC	CAWSRPSGGGETQYF
TRBV15	TRBJ2-5	-	-	TGTGCCACCAGCAGACCAAAGACCGGAGAGACCCAGTACTTC	CATSRPKTGETQYF
TRBV12-3/TRBV12-4	TRBJ1-1	-	many	TGTGCCAGCAGTTTATCGGGGAATACTGAAGCTTTCTTT	CASSLSGNTEAFF
TRBV20-1	TRBJ2-7	-	few	TGCAGTGCTAGAGCTGAAGGGACCCTAATATCCTACGAGCAGTACTTC	CSARAEGTLISYEQYF
TRBV27	TRBJ2-3	-	many	TGTGCCACGGGACTTCCCACAGATACGCAGTATTTT	CATGLPTDTQYF
TRBV6-1	TRBJ2-1	-	many	TGTGCCAGCAGCTCGACATCCGGGGAGCAGTTCTTC	CASSSTSGEQFF
TRBV7-6	TRBJ2-7	-	many	TGTGCCAGCAGCTTAGCTGTAGCAGGACGGGCCTACTACGAGCAGTACTTC	CASSLAVAGRAYYEQYF
TRBV28	TRBJ2-1	-	many	TGTGCCAGCAGTTTAAACAGCTGGGACTACAATGAGCAGTTCTTC	CASSLNSWDYNEQFF
TRBV19	TRBJ2-6	-	many	TGTGCCAGTAGTAGGGGATTGTGGACCAACGTCCTGACTTTC	CASSRGLWTNVLTF
TRBV30	TRBJ1-5	TRBD1	few	TGTGCCTGGGCCGGGACAGGCGGAATGCCCCAGCATTTT	CAWAGTGGMPQHF
TRBV2	TRBJ2-2	TRBD2	many	TGTGCCAGCAGTGCGTCTAGCGGGGGGGTCACCGGGGAGCTGTTTTTT	CASSASSGGVTGELFF
TRBV3-1	TRBJ1-6	-	many	TGTGCCAGCAGCCAAGGGTGGCTTGATCAAAATTCACCCCTCCACTTT	CASSQGWLDQNSPLHF
TRBV6-1	TRBJ1-1	-	few	TGTGCCAGCAGTGGGGGGACGGTCAACCCGGCTTTCTTT	CASSGGTVNPAFF
TRBV27	TRBJ2-2	-	-	TGTGCCAGCAGTTTGTGGTGGACCGGGGAGCTGTTTTTT	CASSLWWTGELFF
TRBV5-8	TRBJ1-1	-	many	TGTGCCAGCAGCTTGGTGGGCCGGGGGGCTTTCTTT	CASSLVGRGAFF
TRBV6-2/TRBV6-3	TRBJ1-6	TRBD1	-	TGTGCCAGCAGTGACCAGGGGGAGAATCCACCACTCCACTTT	CASSDQGENPPLHF
TRBV3-1	TRBJ1-2	-	many	TGTGCCAGCAGCCACCGCGGCGACGGCTACACCTTC	CASSHRGDGYTF
TRBV6-1	TRBJ2-3	TRBD2	-	TGTGCCAGCAGTGGAGGACTAGCGGGAGGGTCAGATACGCAGTATTTT	CASSGGLAGGSDTQYF
TRBV10-3	TRBJ2-3	TRBD2	many	TGTGCCATCAGTGCGGGCGGGGGGGCTGAGACGCAGTATTTT	CAISAGGGAETQYF
TRBV20-1	TRBJ2-7	-	many	TGCAGTGCGGGGGGGCCCCCTTACGAGCAGTACTTC	CSAGGPPYEQYF
TRBV7-2	TRBJ1-2	-	many	TGTGCCAGCAGCCCGGGACATGTTAACTATGGCTACACCTTC	CASSPGHVNYGYTF
TRBV20-1	TRBJ2-1	TRBD1	-	TGCAGTGCCACACCGGGACAGGGAAATAGCCTCAATGAGCAGTTCTTC	CSATPGQGNSLNEQFF
TRBV10-1	TRBJ2-2	-	many	TGCGCCAGCAGCTTGGGCGGGACGAACACCGGGGAGCTGTTTTTT	CASSLGGTNTGELFF
TRBV2	TRBJ2-6	-	many	TGTGCCAGCAGCCCGGGTTCTGGGGCCAACGTCCTGACTTTC	CASSPGSGANVLTF
TRBV6-2/TRBV6-3	TRBJ1-2	TRBD1	few	TGTGCCAGCAGTTACTCAGGACAGGGTCTTCCTGGCTACACCTTC	CASSYSGQGLPGYTF
TRBV6-5	TRBJ1-6	-	many	TGTGCCAGCAGTTACGGTCGACTGAACTATAATTCACCCCTCCACTTT	CASSYGRLNYNSPLHF
TRBV6-1	TRBJ1-2	TRBD1	many	TGTGCCGTAAAACAGGGGCCTTATGGCTACACCTTC	CAVKQGPYGYTF
TRBV27	TRBJ1-2	-	many	TGTGCCAGCAGTCCCCGGGGGGGGGAGATCTATGGCTACACCTTC	CASSPRGGEIYGYTF